Listed below are T cell receptor beta chains from one sample, sequenced in a study of early T cells in non-severe SARS-CoV-2 infection. TCRdb redid the calling of the 5' RACE reads with MiXCR, one entry per CDR3 protein. The sample has 35,000 to 45,000 distinct CDR3 sequences, roughly 6.8% seen once. Sequenced material: whole blood, taken at baseline. These receptors came from an adult who was a healthcare worker with PCR-confirmed SARS-CoV-2 infection or an uninfected control (not recorded which). CDR3s include the opening cysteine and the closing phenylalanine or tryptophan. D genes are given only for firm matches. The listing skips clone size in some rows; elsewhere it reads once, few, many or a size class.

D gene,CDR3 length,V gene,clone size,J gene,CDR3 protein,CDR3 DNA
TRBD2,16,TRBV12-3/TRBV12-4,.,TRBJ2-1,CASSFREAGSYNEQFF,TGTGCCAGCAGTTTTAGGGAAGCGGGGTCTTACAATGAGCAGTTCTTC
.,14,TRBV20-1,few,TRBJ2-3,CSAPPRAGTDTQYF,TGCAGTGCCCCCCCCAGGGCTGGCACAGATACGCAGTATTTT
TRBD1,17,TRBV27,many,TRBJ1-5,CASSSGQGESSNQPQHF,TGTGCCAGCAGTTCCGGACAGGGAGAATCGAGCAATCAGCCCCAGCATTTT
.,16,TRBV7-6,.,TRBJ1-1,CASSPSSFALNTEAFF,TGTGCCAGCAGTCCCAGTAGTTTTGCGCTGAACACTGAAGCTTTCTTT
TRBD1,15,TRBV6-6,few,TRBJ1-1,CASSYPGQGRTEAFF,TGTGCCAGCAGTTACCCCGGACAGGGCCGCACTGAAGCTTTCTTT
TRBD2,15,TRBV12-3/TRBV12-4,many,TRBJ2-5,CASSWGLAGQETQYF,TGTGCCAGCAGTTGGGGACTAGCGGGACAAGAGACCCAGTACTTC
.,15,TRBV20-1,few,TRBJ2-2,CSARADGVGAGELFF,TGCAGTGCTAGGGCCGATGGTGTCGGGGCAGGGGAGCTGTTTTTT
.,13,TRBV2,many,TRBJ1-2,CASSRTPKDGYTF,TGTGCCAGCAGTAGGACTCCGAAGGACGGCTACACCTTC
.,12,TRBV12-3/TRBV12-4,.,TRBJ2-4,CASTSGGGVEYF,TGTGCCAGCACCTCTGGTGGAGGGGTGGAGTACTTC
.,15,TRBV11-2,few,TRBJ2-3,CASSFGGWETDTQYF,TGTGCCAGCAGCTTCGGAGGATGGGAGACAGATACGCAGTATTTT
.,12,TRBV20-1,many,TRBJ2-2,CSVHSDTGELFF,TGCAGTGTTCATTCAGACACCGGGGAGCTGTTTTTT
.,15,TRBV6-1,few,TRBJ2-7,CASRYGRLDSYEQYF,TGTGCCAGCAGATATGGACGACTTGACTCCTACGAGCAGTACTTC
TRBD1,16,TRBV27,.,TRBJ2-7,CASSRTTGGNNGEQYF,TGTGCCAGCAGCCGTACAACAGGGGGCAACAACGGGGAGCAGTACTTC
TRBD1,11,TRBV6-2/TRBV6-3,few,TRBJ2-7,CASGQGGEQYF,TGTGCCAGCGGACAGGGAGGCGAGCAGTACTTC